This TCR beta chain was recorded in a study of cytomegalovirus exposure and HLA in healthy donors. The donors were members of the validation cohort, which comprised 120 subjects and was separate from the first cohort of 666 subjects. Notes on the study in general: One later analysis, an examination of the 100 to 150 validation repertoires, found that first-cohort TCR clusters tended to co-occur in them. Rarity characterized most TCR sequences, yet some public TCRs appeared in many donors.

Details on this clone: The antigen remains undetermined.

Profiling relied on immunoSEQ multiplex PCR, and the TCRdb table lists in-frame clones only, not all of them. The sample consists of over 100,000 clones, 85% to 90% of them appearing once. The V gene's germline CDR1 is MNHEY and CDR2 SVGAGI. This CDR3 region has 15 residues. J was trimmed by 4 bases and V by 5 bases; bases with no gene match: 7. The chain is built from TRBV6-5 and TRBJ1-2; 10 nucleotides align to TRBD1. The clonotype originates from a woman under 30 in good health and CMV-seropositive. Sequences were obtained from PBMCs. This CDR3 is CASSTGGQGLYGYTF. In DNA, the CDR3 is TGTGCCAGCAGTACAGGGGGACAGGGGCTCTATGGCTACACCTTC.